This T cell receptor (beta chain) came from a study of T cells in Graves' hyperthyroidism and ophthalmopathy (dated by TCRdb to 2018 to 2020). For the study in its entirety: Peripheral blood was collected at initial diagnosis, before any treatment. The 75 to 100 discovery patients were randomly divided into training and test sets at a 7:3 ratio. Prospective prediction of ophthalmopathy was tested in an independent validation cohort consisting of 18 hyperthyroidism patients and approximately 16 patients who later progressed to ophthalmopathy. TCR V-J signatures able to tell the groups apart were searched for in a discovery cohort of approximately 95 patients, of whom approximately 40 had Graves' ophthalmopathy and under 65 had stable Graves' hyperthyroidism. Thyroid tissue and blood T-cell repertoires from several Graves' hyperthyroidism patients were also compared in the study. After blood sampling, hyperthyroidism patients were treated with methimazole at a starting dose of 30 mg daily, and ophthalmopathy patients were treated with high-dose intravenous methylprednisolone. The paper reports TCR Vbeta CDR3 sequencing of more than 120 peripheral blood samples: around 41 ophthalmopathy, 70 to 85 hyperthyroidism and roughly 17 progressor patients. The study at large found these results: Ophthalmopathy was separated from stable hyperthyroidism by a 13 V-J signature model, with approximately 86% sensitivity and about 81% specificity obtained in cross-validation and 80%/75% obtained in testing. In validation, progression to ophthalmopathy was predicted by the model with roughly 71% sensitivity and roughly 72% specificity, a median of around 5.9 months before onset. Blood samples also contained most of the expanded thyroid clonotypes (frequency above 0.001), which suggests that blood repertoires may reflect thyroid immune responses. Sample size was not statistically predetermined, and investigators were not blinded to group allocation.

CDR1 is given as SQVTM and CDR2 as ANQGSEA, both from the germline V gene. From cysteine to phenylalanine, the CDR3 is 13 amino acids long. Only the CDR3 DNA is retained, 39 bases long and in frame from the first base. V is pruned by 6 bases and J by 8 bases, leaving 7 bases of the junction without a gene match. About this clonotype itself: Its antigen is not yet known. Base qualities are not provided; no much larger clone lies one nucleotide away.

Amplification of TCR beta CDR3 regions was carried out from RNA transcripts. A first-round RT-PCR of the TCR CDR3 used the HTBI primer set with the Qiagen OneStep RT-PCR kit. A second multiplex PCR round built the libraries, followed by size selection and purification. Sequencing of the libraries was done on an Illumina HiSeq2000 using paired-end 100 bp reads. In the authors' own workflow: Raw data were processed with SOAPnuke, discarding reads with adapters, uncalled bases, mean Phred below 15, or no exact constant-primer or identifier match. High-quality paired reads were merged using COPE v1.2.5, and each unique nucleotide sequence was defined as a clonotype. Clonotypes were aligned to IMGT TRBV, TRBD and TRBJ reference segments using MiTCR v1.1. The analysis included only V-J combinations with a frequency above 0.0001, which together covered around 99% of the repertoires. The TCS score was defined as F50 (clonal expansion) divided by E x V (chaos), with BLOSUM62-based TCRdist calculated between CDR3 peptides within each V-J. Welch's t-statistics and random forest reduced 514 V-J features to 13, which were used in a naive Bayes classifier (R e1071). Clones were called with MiXCR by TCRdb after fastp trimmed the public reads at Q25, and only in-frame beta chains were retained. Every entry covers one CDR3 protein and lists the most common genes and DNA from its rows. These V and J calls originate from TCRdb's pipeline instead of the authors' own analysis. For this sample there are 500,000 or so distinct CDR3 sequences; more than 15% appear just once. The ten largest account for approximately 15% of the sample.

Ophthalmopathy patients had moderately to severely active disease, Clinical Activity Score of at least 3, NOSPECS grade of at least 4, and duration under 3 months. Exclusion was applied to patients with uncontrolled infections, other autoimmune diseases, pregnancy or lactation. Diagnoses were based on clinical symptoms, serum thyroxine and TRAb, thyroid ultrasound and orbital computed tomography. PBMCs were isolated from roughly 10 ml of fresh peripheral blood by Ficoll-Paque density gradient centrifugation. Trizol reagent was used to extract total RNA, and RNA quality was then checked on an Agilent 2100 Bioanalyzer.

The sequence is built from TRBV29-1 and TRBJ1-4, and 9 junctional nucleotides match TRBD1. Material: blood. The receptor was isolated from a woman between 18 and 29 years old with Graves' ophthalmopathy. The CDR3 in this case is CSVGTGTYEKLFF. The sequenced DNA: TGCAGCGTCGGGACAGGGACTTACGAAAAACTGTTTTTT.